What follows are 7 T cell receptor beta chains derived from one specimen sequenced in a study of T-cell reconstitution after alpha-beta-depleted transplantation in children. The authors prepared the TCRbeta library with unique molecular identifiers. TCRdb independently ran MiXCR on the PCR reads; one entry per CDR3 protein. The repertoire holds 490,000 or so distinct CDR3 sequences, with approximately 12% as singletons. Sample: PBMCs from the stem cell graft donor, taken from the stem cell graft. The receptors here all came from a human donor who donated a stem cell graft to a child with combined immunodeficiency.

The V call is TRBV5-1, the J call TRBJ2-3; perhaps D is TRBD1 or TRBD2 (5 bases each). This CDR3 comprises 16 residues. Looked up from germline, CDR1 is SGHRS and CDR2 is YFSETQ. The V and J ends lost 1 base and 0 bases respectively, with 12 bases between them. The CDR3 nucleotides are TGCGCCAGCAGCTTGCTCGGGGCTCAAAGCACAGATACGCAGTATTTT. It is translated as CASSLLGAQSTDTQYF.

The chain uses TRBV15 and TRBJ2-1; no clear D. Per germline, CDR1 LNHNV and CDR2 YYDKDF (reference sequence). The CDR3 extends over 16 amino acids. Trimming removed 0 bases at V and 2 bases at J, with 11 bases between. The CDR3 region has the DNA TGTGCCACCAGCAGAGAGCTATCATTAGCCTACAATGAGCAGTTCTTC. Its translation: CATSRELSLAYNEQFF.

This clonotype was seen at least ten times. The chain joins TRBV25-1 to TRBJ2-7; 7 nucleotides line up with TRBD1. Per the germline V gene, CDR1 is MGHDK and CDR2 is SYGVNS. The trim removed 7 bases at V and 3 bases at J, leaving 3 bases unmatched. The CDR3 sequence is 12 residues long. The CDR3 here is CASNRDSYEQYF. Here the CDR3 DNA reads TGTGCCAGCAATCGGGACAGCTACGAGCAGTACTTC.

The CDR3 sequence is CASTGDNEQFF. CDR3 bases: TGTGCCAGCACCGGGGACAATGAGCAGTTCTTC. The chain joins TRBV27 to TRBJ2-1, with D tentatively TRBD2 (5 bases). CDR1 is MNHEY and CDR2 is SMNVEV in the germline V gene (reference sequence). The germline V and J ends were trimmed by 7 bases and 5 bases, with 6 bases remaining between them. CDR3 length equals 11 residues.

This chain joins TRBV19 and TRBJ2-7; 11 bases align to TRBD2. This CDR3 has 16 residues. J gave up 1 base and V 3 bases, and 5 bases lay outside the gene matches. CDR1 and CDR2 (germline): LNHDA, SQIVND (reference sequence). CDR3 protein: CASSMTGTSGSYEQYF. For the CDR3, the DNA is TGTGCCAGTAGTATGACCGGGACTAGCGGTTCCTACGAGCAGTACTTC.

This clonotype was counted only a few times. J is TRBJ2-5 and V is TRBV5-1, with TRBD1 matching 7 bases. Germline CDR1 SGHRS, CDR2 YFSETQ. The CDR3 runs to 13 residues. After removal of 6 bases from V and 2 bases from J, the junction contained 4 bases not matched to a gene. CDR3 residues: CASTRDRQETQYF. Written as DNA, the CDR3 is TGCGCCAGCACCCGGGACAGACAAGAGACCCAGTACTTC.

This clonotype was detected ten times or more. The V and J genes are TRBV27 and TRBJ2-1, with TRBD2 matching 7 bases. CDR3 length: 17 amino acids. The germline V gene encodes CDR1 MNHEY and CDR2 SMNVEV (reference sequence). Trimming at V came to 1 base and at J to 2 bases, leaving 8 bases not matched to a gene. Here the CDR3 DNA reads TGTGCCAGCAGTTTATATCACCCGGGGGGACCCTACAATGAGCAGTTCTTC. This sequence encodes CASSLYHPGGPYNEQFF.